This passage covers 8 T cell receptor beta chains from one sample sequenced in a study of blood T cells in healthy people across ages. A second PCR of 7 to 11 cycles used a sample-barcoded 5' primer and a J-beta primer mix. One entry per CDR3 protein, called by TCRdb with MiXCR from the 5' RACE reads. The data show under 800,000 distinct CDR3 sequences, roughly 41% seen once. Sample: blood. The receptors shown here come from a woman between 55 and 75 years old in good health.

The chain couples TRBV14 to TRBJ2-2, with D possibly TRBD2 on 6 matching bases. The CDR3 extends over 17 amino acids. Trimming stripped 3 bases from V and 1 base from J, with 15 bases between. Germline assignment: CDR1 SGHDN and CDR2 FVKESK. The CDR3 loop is CASSQRLGGVNTGELFF. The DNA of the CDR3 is TGTGCCAGCAGCCAGCGCCTGGGAGGAGTGAACACCGGGGAGCTGTTTTTT.

The CDR3 sequence is CASSTRQDAMMPDTQYF. CDR3 nucleotide sequence: TGTGCCAGCAGCACCCGACAGGACGCCATGATGCCAGATACGCAGTATTTT. The chain joins TRBV11-3 to TRBJ2-3; TRBD1 is a possible D gene (6 bases). Trimming shortened V by 5 bases and J by 4 bases, and 22 bases separated the two germline ends. The germline gives CDR1 SGHNT, CDR2 YENEEA. The CDR3 sequence is 17 residues long.

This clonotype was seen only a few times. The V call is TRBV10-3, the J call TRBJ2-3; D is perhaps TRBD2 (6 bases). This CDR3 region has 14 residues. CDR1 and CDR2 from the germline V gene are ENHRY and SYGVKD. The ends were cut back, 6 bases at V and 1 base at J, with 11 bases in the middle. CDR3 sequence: CAIRPGLGTDTQYF. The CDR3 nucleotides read TGTGCCATCAGGCCGGGACTCGGCACAGATACGCAGTATTTT.

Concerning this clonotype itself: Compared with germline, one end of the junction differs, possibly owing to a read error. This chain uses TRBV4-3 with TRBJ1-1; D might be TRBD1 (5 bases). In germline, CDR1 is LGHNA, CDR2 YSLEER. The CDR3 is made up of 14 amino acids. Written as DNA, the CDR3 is TGCGCCAGCAGCCAGGCGACAGAGAACATTGAAGCTTTCTTT. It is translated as CASSQATENIEAFF.

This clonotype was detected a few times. CDR3 residues: CASSETGRGYTF. The CDR3, as DNA: TGTGCCAGCAGTGAGACAGGGAGGGGCTACACCTTC. V is TRBV25-1 and J is TRBJ1-2, with 7 bases that match TRBD1. Germline V gives CDR1 MGHDK, CDR2 SYGVNS. V shed 3 bases and J 8 bases; nucleotides not matched to a gene: 3. The CDR3 length is 12 residues.

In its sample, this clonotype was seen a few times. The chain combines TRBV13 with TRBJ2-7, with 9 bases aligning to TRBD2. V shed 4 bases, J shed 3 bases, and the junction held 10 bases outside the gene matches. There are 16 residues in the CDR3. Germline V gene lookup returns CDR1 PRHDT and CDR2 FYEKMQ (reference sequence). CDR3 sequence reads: CASSSPASGVDYEQYF. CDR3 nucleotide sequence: TGTGCCAGCAGCTCCCCGGCTAGCGGGGTGGACTACGAGCAGTACTTC.

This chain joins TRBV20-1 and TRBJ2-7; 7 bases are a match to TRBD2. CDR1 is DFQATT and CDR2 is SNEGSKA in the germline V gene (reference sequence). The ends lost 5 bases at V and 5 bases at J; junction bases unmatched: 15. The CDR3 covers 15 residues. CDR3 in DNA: TGCAGTGCTCGGCATTGGGGGGGAGGAAGAGACGAGCAGTACTTC. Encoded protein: CSARHWGGGRDEQYF.

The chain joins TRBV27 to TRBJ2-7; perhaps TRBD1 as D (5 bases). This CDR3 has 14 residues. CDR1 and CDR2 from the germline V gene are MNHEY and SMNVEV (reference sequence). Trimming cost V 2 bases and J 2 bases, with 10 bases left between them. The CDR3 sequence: CASSLQTDTYEQYF. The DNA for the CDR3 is TGTGCCAGCAGTTTACAGACGGACACCTACGAGCAGTACTTC.